This T cell receptor beta chain was recorded in a study of T cells in Graves' hyperthyroidism and ophthalmopathy. This clonotype appeared many times. CDR1 and CDR2 from the germline V gene are DFQATT and SNEGSKA (reference sequence). V shed 0 bases and J shed 1 base, with 12 bases lying between them. The CDR3 is made up of 15 amino acids. Template material for amplifying TCR beta CDR3 regions consisted of RNA transcripts. Researchers ran a first-round RT-PCR on the TCR CDR3 using the HTBI primer set. TCRdb re-called the multiplex PCR reads with MiXCR, one entry per CDR3 protein. The sample contains hundreds of thousands of distinct CDR3 sequences, more than 15% of which appear only once.

The chain uses TRBV20-1 and TRBJ2-5; D ambiguous. This clonotype was obtained from a woman under 30 with Graves' hyperthyroidism. The sequenced material came from blood. The CDR3 sequence: CSARDGQTPQETQYF. In nucleotides, the CDR3 is TGCAGTGCTAGAGACGGTCAGACGCCCCAAGAGACCCAGTACTTC.